Below, 3 T cell receptor beta chains from the same sample are listed, as sequenced in a study of human T cells and chemical hapten exposure. TCRdb processed the RACE reads anew with MiXCR; each CDR3 protein has one entry. Of some 80,000 distinct CDR3 sequences in the sample, over 8.5% were seen once. Time point indicated: patch test 1, 2 weeks after DPC sensitization. Treatment meaning: therapeutic diphenylcyclopropenone sensitization with weekly scalp DPC. Sequenced material: whole blood, taken in connection with sensitization to the hapten diphenylcyclopropenone (DPC). The receptors here all came from a woman aged 50 to 60 with alopecia areata. Some clones in this sample may be carry-over from other donors' samples.

This clonotype has more than one count but fewer than ten. This chain uses TRBV29-1 with TRBJ1-2; D unclear. The CDR3 loop spans 14 amino acids. The germline CDR1 and CDR2 sequences are SQVTM and ANQGSEA. V was shortened by 1 base and J by 0 bases, with 9 bases between the two germline ends. This CDR3 is CSVEGDSSNYGYTF. The CDR3, as DNA: TGCAGCGTTGAAGGGGATTCCTCTAACTATGGCTACACCTTC. The whole variable domain, remainder taken from reference TRBV29-1 and TRBJ1-2, is SAVISQKPSRDICQRGTSLTIQCQVDSQVTMMFWYRQQPGQSLTLIATANQGSEATYESGFVIDKFPISRPNLTFSTLTVSNMSPEDSSIYLCSVEGDSSNYGYTFGSGTRLTVV.

This clonotype occurred many times. V gene TRBV6-1 combines with J gene TRBJ2-6, with a possible D match to TRBD2 (6 bases). Deletions cut 5 bases from V and 1 base from J, with 21 bases between. Germline V gene sequence: CDR1 MNHNS, CDR2 SASEGT. There are 19 residues in the CDR3. This CDR3 reads CASSFQGLGVASGANVLTF. Here the CDR3 DNA reads TGTGCCAGCAGTTTCCAGGGACTCGGGGTAGCATCTGGGGCCAACGTCCTGACTTTC.

This clonotype was observed many times. The chain recombines TRBV11-2 with TRBJ2-3; D is perhaps TRBD2 (5 bases). This CDR3 comprises 15 residues. CDR1 is SGHAT, CDR2 FQNNGV, per germline. Trimming left V 4 bases short and J 5 bases short, with 16 bases between. CDR3 sequence: CASSWVGLAEDTQYF. CDR3 nucleotide sequence: TGTGCCAGCAGCTGGGTTGGCCTAGCCGAAGATACGCAGTATTTT.